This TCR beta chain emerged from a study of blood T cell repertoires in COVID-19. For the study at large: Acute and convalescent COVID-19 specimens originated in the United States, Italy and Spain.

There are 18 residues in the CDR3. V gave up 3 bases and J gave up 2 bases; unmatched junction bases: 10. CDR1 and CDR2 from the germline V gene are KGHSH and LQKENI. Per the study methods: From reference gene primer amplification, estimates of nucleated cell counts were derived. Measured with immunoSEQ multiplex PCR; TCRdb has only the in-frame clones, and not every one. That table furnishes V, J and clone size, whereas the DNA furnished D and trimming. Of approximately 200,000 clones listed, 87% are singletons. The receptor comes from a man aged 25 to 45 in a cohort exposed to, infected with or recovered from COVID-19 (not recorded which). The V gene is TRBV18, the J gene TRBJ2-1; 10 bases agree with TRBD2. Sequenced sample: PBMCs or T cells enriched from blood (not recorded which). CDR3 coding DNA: TGTGCCAGCTCACCGCAAGCGACTAGCGGGTTAACCTACAATGAGCAGTTCTTC. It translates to CASSPQATSGLTYNEQFF.